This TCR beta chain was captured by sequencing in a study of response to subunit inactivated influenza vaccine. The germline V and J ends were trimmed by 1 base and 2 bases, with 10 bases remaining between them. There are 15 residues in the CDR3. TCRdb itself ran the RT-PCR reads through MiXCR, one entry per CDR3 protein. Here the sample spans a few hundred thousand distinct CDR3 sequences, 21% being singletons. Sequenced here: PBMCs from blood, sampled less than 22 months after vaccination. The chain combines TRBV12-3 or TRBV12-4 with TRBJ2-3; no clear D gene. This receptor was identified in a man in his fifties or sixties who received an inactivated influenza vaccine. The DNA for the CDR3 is TGTGCCAGCAGTTTAGAGTCGGAATTCACAGATACGCAGTATTTT. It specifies CASSLESEFTDTQYF.